A single sample gave rise to the 20 T cell receptor beta chains below, sequenced in a study of cytomegalovirus exposure and HLA in healthy donors. The primer mix had 60 Vbeta and 13 Jbeta primers. Profiled with immunoSEQ multiplex PCR; TCRdb holds only in-frame clones, not every one. Here the sample spans roughly 110,000 clones, more than 65% being singletons. The sample comprised PBMCs. The source of these receptors is a boy younger than 18 in good health and CMV-seronegative.

V usage is TRBV19 and J usage is TRBJ1-2; 7 bases line up with TRBD1. V was pared by 1 base and J by 8 bases, with 7 bases of the junction left unmatched. The CDR3 sequence is 14 residues long. CDR1 and CDR2 from the germline V gene are LNHDA and SQIVND (reference sequence). The CDR3 here is CASSIGQGGLGYTF. CDR3 coding DNA: TGTGCCAGTAGTATAGGCCAGGGGGGACTGGGCTACACCTTC.

The rearrangement uses TRBV30 and TRBJ2-1; D ambiguous. This CDR3 contains 13 residues. CDR1 is GTSNPN, CDR2 SVGIG, per germline (reference sequence). V lost 3 bases to trimming and J lost 9 bases, with 15 bases between them. The CDR3 loop is CAWSRTKIGEQFF. The CDR3 bases are TGTGCCTGGAGCCGAACTAAGATTGGTGAGCAGTTCTTC.

The rearrangement uses TRBV7-2 and TRBJ2-7, with D tentatively TRBD1 (6 bases). Germline CDR1 and CDR2: SGHTA and FQGNSA. The CDR3 is 14 amino acids. Trimming left V 2 bases short and J 2 bases short, with 10 bases between. The CDR3 region has the DNA TGTGCCAGCAGCTTAAGACAGGCTCCCTACGAGCAGTACTTC. It encodes CASSLRQAPYEQYF.

The rearrangement joins TRBV19 to TRBJ1-1, with a tentative D call TRBD1 (6 bases). Deletions cut 5 bases from V and 1 base from J, with 11 bases between. Germline values: CDR1 LNHDA, CDR2 SQIVND (reference sequence). The CDR3 has 14 amino acids. The CDR3 region has the DNA TGTGCCAGTAGTTCGAGGGGGTGGAACACTGAAGCTTTCTTT. The encoded protein is CASSSRGWNTEAFF.

This clone was observed a handful of times. The J gene is TRBJ2-7, the V gene TRBV9; 7 bases fit TRBD2. This CDR3 region has 15 residues. Germline-derived CDR1 and CDR2 are SGDLS and YYNGEE. V shed 0 bases and J 4 bases; nucleotides not matched to a gene: 7. The CDR3 protein is CASSVATAGVYEQYF. DNA for the CDR3: TGTGCCAGCAGCGTAGCTACGGCGGGAGTGTACGAGCAGTACTTC.

The chain carries TRBV7-2 and TRBJ2-1, with a possible D match to TRBD2 (6 bases). The V end lost 6 bases, the J end lost 6 bases, and 18 bases lay between the germline ends. CDR1 and CDR2 (germline): SGHTA, FQGNSA. This CDR3 spans 15 amino acids. The CDR3 here is CASRRPGLSPNEQFF. In DNA form, the CDR3 reads TGTGCCAGCAGAAGACCGGGACTGTCCCCCAATGAGCAGTTCTTC.

This clone was seen a handful of times. The V and J genes are TRBV30 and TRBJ2-1, with 16 nucleotides matching TRBD2. The CDR3 consists of 17 residues. Per germline, CDR1 GTSNPN and CDR2 SVGIG (reference sequence). V lost 5 bases to trimming and J lost 9 bases; unmatched junction nucleotides: 13. The CDR3 sequence is CAWYRGLAGGPKGEQFF. In nucleotides, the CDR3 is TGTGCCTGGTATAGGGGACTAGCGGGAGGGCCGAAAGGTGAGCAGTTCTTC.

The chain joins TRBV30 to TRBJ2-2; tentative D call: TRBD2 (6 bases). The germline V gene has CDR1 GTSNPN and CDR2 SVGIG (reference sequence). Trimming left V 2 bases short and J 7 bases short, with 17 bases between. The CDR3 spans 15 residues. CDR3 DNA sequence: TGTGCCTGGAGTTACACGGGACTTTACGGCGGGGAGCTGTTTTTT. This translates into CAWSYTGLYGGELFF.

The chain recombines TRBV13 with TRBJ2-1, with 9 bases aligning to TRBD2. V lost 2 bases to trimming and J lost 4 bases; unmatched junction nucleotides: 3. This CDR3 is built from 15 residues. Germline V gene lookup returns CDR1 PRHDT and CDR2 FYEKMQ (reference sequence). Written as DNA, the CDR3 is TGTGCCAGCAGCTTATCCAGCGGGGGGTACAATGAGCAGTTCTTC. It translates to CASSLSSGGYNEQFF.

The chain combines TRBV4-2 with TRBJ1-5; 7 bases line up with TRBD1. This CDR3 spans 17 amino acids. The germline gives CDR1 LGHNA, CDR2 YNFKEQ. The V gene end was trimmed by 4 bases and the J gene end by 0 bases; junction bases not matched to a gene: 9. In DNA form, the CDR3 reads TGTGCCAGCAGCCCCCAGGGGGTCACTACTAGCAATCAGCCCCAGCATTTT. Its translation: CASSPQGVTTSNQPQHF.

V is TRBV6-1 and J is TRBJ1-2; the D is unclear. Germline assignment: CDR1 MNHNS and CDR2 SASEGT. The CDR3 is 13 residues long. V shed 5 bases and J shed 7 bases, with 14 bases lying between them. CDR3 sequence (DNA): TGTGCCAGCAGTCCACAGTGGGAGTTTGGCTACACCTTC. Translation gives CASSPQWEFGYTF.

The chain recombines TRBV5-4 with TRBJ1-2, with D perhaps TRBD1 (6 bases). V was trimmed by 10 bases and J by 1 base, leaving 20 bases between them. Looked up from germline, CDR1 is SGHNT and CDR2 is YYREEE (reference sequence). This CDR3 has 15 amino acids. The chain's CDR3 is CASRDTPIGNYGYTF. The CDR3 region has the DNA TGTGCCTCCAGGGACACGCCAATTGGTAACTATGGCTACACCTTC.

The chain combines TRBV6-5 with TRBJ2-1; TRBD2 agrees at 10 bases. The CDR3 has 14 residues. The V gene's germline CDR1 is MNHEY and CDR2 SVGAGI. Losses at the gene ends were 7 bases for V and 4 bases for J; bases not matched to a gene: 4. CDR3 region: CASTYSGGYNEQFF. Written as DNA, the CDR3 is TGTGCCAGCACCTATAGCGGGGGGTACAATGAGCAGTTCTTC.

The V gene is TRBV2, the J gene TRBJ2-3; TRBD1 agrees at 7 bases. The germline gives CDR1 SNHLY, CDR2 FYNNEI. The CDR3 is made up of 14 amino acids. Unmatched junction bases numbered 5, after V lost 7 bases and J lost 1 base. The DNA of the CDR3 is TGTGCCAGCAAACAGGGGCGGGGCACAGATACGCAGTATTTT. Translating gives CASKQGRGTDTQYF.

This clone was counted between two and nine times. The chain is built from TRBV6-1 and TRBJ2-3, with 12 positions matching TRBD2. CDR3 length equals 18 residues. V lost 4 bases to trimming and J lost 0 bases; unmatched junction nucleotides: 8. The V gene's germline CDR1 is MNHNS and CDR2 SASEGT. The CDR3 sequence is CASSGALAGGSSTDTQYF. The DNA of the CDR3 is TGTGCCAGCAGTGGGGCACTAGCGGGGGGTTCTAGCACAGATACGCAGTATTTT.

This chain joins TRBV28 and TRBJ1-5, with D perhaps TRBD1 (6 bases). Looked up from germline, CDR1 is MDHEN and CDR2 is SYDVKM. The V end lost 7 bases, the J end lost 7 bases, and 20 bases lay between the germline ends. CDR3 size: 15 residues. CDR3 DNA: TGTGCCAGCACCATTGGGGGGGCTAGTGAACAGCCCCAGCATTTT. It encodes CASTIGGASEQPQHF.

V is TRBV30 and J is TRBJ2-3; maybe TRBD2 (6 bases). V lost 5 bases, J lost 0 bases, and 15 bases lay in between. Germline CDR1 GTSNPN, CDR2 SVGIG (reference sequence). The CDR3 loop spans 15 amino acids. The CDR3 nucleotides are TGTGCCTGGTCTGGAGGGCGGGGAAGCACAGATACGCAGTATTTT. This codes for CAWSGGRGSTDTQYF.

Only a few counts were recorded for this clone. The rearrangement joins TRBV30 to TRBJ1-4, with D unclear. This CDR3 is 10 amino acids long. The germline V gene has CDR1 GTSNPN and CDR2 SVGIG (reference sequence). Trimming stripped 5 bases from V and 15 bases from J, with 13 bases between. CDR3 protein: CAWGLQTMFF. The CDR3 bases are TGTGCCTGGGGTCTACAGACGATGTTTTTT.

This chain joins TRBV18 and TRBJ2-7; maybe TRBD2 (5 bases). Germline V gives CDR1 KGHSH, CDR2 LQKENI. CDR3 size: 15 residues. V was clipped by 3 bases and J by 0 bases, with 12 bases between them. In nucleotides, the CDR3 is TGTGCCAGCTCACCCCTTCAAGGGAGCTCCTACGAGCAGTACTTC. Amino acid sequence: CASSPLQGSSYEQYF. The variable domain in full, completed from reference TRBV18 and TRBJ2-7, reads NAGVMQNPRHLVRRRGQEARLRCSPMKGHSHVYWYRQLPEEGLKFMVYLQKENIIDESGMPKERFSAEFPKEGPSILRIQQVVRGDSAAYFCASSPLQGSSYEQYFGPGTRLTVT.

This clone was seen just once. This chain joins TRBV7-3 and TRBJ1-2, with TRBD1 as a possible D gene (6 bases). The CDR3 runs 15 residues. The V gene lost 5 bases and the J gene lost 0 bases, with 13 bases spanning the gap. Germline values: CDR1 SGHTA, CDR2 FQGTGA. Written as DNA, the CDR3 is TGTGCCAGCAGCCCCCAAGGGGGGGCTAACTATGGCTACACCTTC. It yields the protein CASSPQGGANYGYTF.